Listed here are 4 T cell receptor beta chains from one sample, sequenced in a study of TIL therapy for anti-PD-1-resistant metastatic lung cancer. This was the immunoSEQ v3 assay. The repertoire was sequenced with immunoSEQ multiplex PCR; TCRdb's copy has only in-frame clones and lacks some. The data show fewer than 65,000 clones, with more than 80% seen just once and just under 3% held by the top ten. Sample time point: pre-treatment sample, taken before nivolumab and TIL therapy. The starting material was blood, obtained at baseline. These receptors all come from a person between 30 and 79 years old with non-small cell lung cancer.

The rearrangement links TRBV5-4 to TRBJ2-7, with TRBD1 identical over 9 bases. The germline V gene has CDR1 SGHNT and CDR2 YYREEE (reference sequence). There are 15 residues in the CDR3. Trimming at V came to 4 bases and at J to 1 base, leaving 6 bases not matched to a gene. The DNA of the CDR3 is TGTGCCAGCAGCGCGGGACAGGGAGTTTCCTACGAGCAGTACTTC. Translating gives CASSAGQGVSYEQYF. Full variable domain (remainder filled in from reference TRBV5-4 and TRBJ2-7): ETGVTQSPTHLIKTRGQQVTLRCSSQSGHNTVSWYQQALGQGPQFIFQYYREEENGRGNFPPRFSGLQFPNYSSELNVNALELDDSALYLCASSAGQGVSYEQYFGPGTRLTVT.

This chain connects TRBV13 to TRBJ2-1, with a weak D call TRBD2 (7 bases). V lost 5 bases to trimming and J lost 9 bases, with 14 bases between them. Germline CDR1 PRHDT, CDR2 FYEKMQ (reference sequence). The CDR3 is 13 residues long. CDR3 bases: TGTGCCAGCAGCCCCCGGAGGGGGGGTGAGCAGTTCTTC. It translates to CASSPRRGGEQFF.

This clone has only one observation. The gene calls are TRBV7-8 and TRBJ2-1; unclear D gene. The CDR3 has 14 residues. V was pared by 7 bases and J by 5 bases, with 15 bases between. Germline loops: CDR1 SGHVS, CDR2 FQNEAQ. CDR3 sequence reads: CASTPGLRNNEQFF. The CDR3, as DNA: TGTGCCAGCACACCGGGCCTCAGAAACAATGAGCAGTTCTTC.

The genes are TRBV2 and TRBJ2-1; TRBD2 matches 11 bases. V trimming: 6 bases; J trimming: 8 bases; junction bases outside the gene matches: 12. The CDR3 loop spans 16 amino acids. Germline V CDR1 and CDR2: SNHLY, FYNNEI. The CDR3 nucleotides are TGTGCCAGCAGGACAATCCCGGGACTAGCGGTCCATGAGCAGTTCTTC. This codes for CASRTIPGLAVHEQFF.